Presented here are 32 T cell receptor beta chains from one specimen sequenced in a study of T-cell memory formation after mild COVID-19. MiXCR was run by TCRdb on the 5' RACE reads, yielding one entry per CDR3 protein. The table shows 350,000 to 500,000 distinct CDR3 sequences, with 23% occurring only once. Sample: PBMCs or a T cell subset sorted from them (not recorded which). The source is an adult woman who had mild COVID-19 (a few samples of this study predate the infection). Cell type and time point are not known.

The V and J genes are TRBV20-1 and TRBJ1-1; D not certain. V was pared by 3 bases and J by 5 bases, with 7 bases between. From germline, CDR1 is DFQATT and CDR2 SNEGSKA (reference sequence). The CDR3 has 11 residues. The CDR3, as DNA: TGCAGTGCTAGGGGCCCTACTGAAGCTTTCTTT. Translated: CSARGPTEAFF.

This clonotype has only a few counts. The chain combines TRBV12-3 or TRBV12-4 with TRBJ2-2; 7 nucleotides line up with TRBD2. The CDR3 sequence is 16 residues long. V dropped 7 bases and J dropped 4; count of bases not matched to a gene: 12. The CDR3 bases are TGTGCCAGCAAGCAGGGACTACTAAAGGGCACCGGGGAGCTGTTTTTT. This encodes CASKQGLLKGTGELFF.

This clonotype was counted only a few times. The chain carries TRBV11-1 and TRBJ2-2, with D perhaps matching TRBD2 (5 bases). CDR3 size: 14 residues. Trimming removed 5 bases from V and 4 bases from J, with 11 bases in between. Germline lookup yields CDR1 SGHAT and CDR2 FQDESV (reference sequence). The CDR3 reads CASSPAEGTGELFF. As DNA, the CDR3 is TGTGCCAGCAGCCCAGCCGAGGGCACCGGGGAGCTGTTTTTT.

The rearrangement joins TRBV10-2 to TRBJ1-5, with D possibly TRBD1 on 6 matching bases. From germline, CDR1 is WSHSY and CDR2 SAAADI. Between the trimmed V and J ends, which lost 0 bases and 2 bases, there was a span of 8 bases. The CDR3 spans 15 residues. In DNA, the CDR3 is TGCGCCAGCAGTGAGTCGGGGGGCCGCAATCAGCCCCAGCATTTT. Translating gives CASSESGGRNQPQHF.

The chain links TRBV6-5 to TRBJ1-4, with 10 positions matching TRBD1. The trim removed 7 bases at V and 13 bases at J, leaving 12 bases unmatched. CDR1 MNHEY and CDR2 SVGAGI come from the germline V gene. The CDR3 consists of 14 residues. The CDR3 sequence is CASTSGQGKGGLFF. CDR3 nucleotide sequence: TGTGCCAGCACCTCGGGACAGGGGAAAGGAGGACTGTTTTTT.

The chain couples TRBV7-9 to TRBJ1-4; TRBD1 might be the D (5 bases). This CDR3 has 15 residues. Trimming left V 3 bases short and J 0 bases short, with 8 bases between. The germline V gene has CDR1 SEHNR and CDR2 FQNEAQ (reference sequence). The CDR3 DNA follows: TGTGCCAGCAGCTTTGGGGGTGCAACTAATGAAAAACTGTTTTTT. Translation gives CASSFGGATNEKLFF.

The CDR3 sequence is CASSSARDQETQYF. For the CDR3, the DNA is TGTGCCAGCAGCTCTGCGCGGGACCAAGAGACCCAGTACTTC. The chain uses TRBV11-2 and TRBJ2-5; a weak D match, TRBD2 (5 bases). This CDR3 region has 14 residues. Per germline, CDR1 SGHAT and CDR2 FQNNGV. V was pared by 4 bases and J by 0 bases, with 9 bases between.

This clonotype was found a few times. V usage is TRBV20-1 and J usage is TRBJ2-6, with TRBD1 matching over 7 bases. The trim removed 3 bases at V and 0 bases at J, leaving 8 bases unmatched. There are 17 residues in the CDR3. CDR1 and CDR2 from the germline V gene are DFQATT and SNEGSKA (reference sequence). CDR3 sequence reads: CSARGPGQHSGANVLTF. DNA of the CDR3: TGCAGTGCTAGGGGACCGGGACAGCACTCTGGGGCCAACGTCCTGACTTTC.

This clonotype has just a few counts. The gene calls are TRBV4-1 and TRBJ2-1; D may be TRBD2 (5 bases). The germline gives CDR1 MGHRA, CDR2 YSYEKL. This CDR3 spans 13 amino acids. With 0 bases removed from V and 10 bases from J, the gap between germline ends came to 10 bases. CDR3 bases: TGCGCCAGCAGCCAAGAAGAGGGAAGGGAGCAGTTCTTC. It yields the protein CASSQEEGREQFF.

The chain combines TRBV9 with TRBJ2-7; D ambiguous. With 0 bases removed from V and 6 bases from J, the gap between germline ends came to 7 bases. Germline values: CDR1 SGDLS, CDR2 YYNGEE. The CDR3 covers 12 residues. CDR3 loop: CASSVEGTEQYF. Here the CDR3 DNA reads TGTGCCAGCAGCGTAGAGGGAACCGAGCAGTACTTC. The whole variable domain, remainder taken from reference TRBV9 and TRBJ2-7, is DSGVTQTPKHLITATGQRVTLRCSPRSGDLSVYWYQQSLDQGLQFLIQYYNGEERAKGNILERFSAQQFPDLHSELNLSSLELGDSALYFCASSVEGTEQYFGPGTRLTVT.

V usage is TRBV15 and J usage is TRBJ2-6, with TRBD1 identical over 12 bases. The CDR3 totals 18 residues. Germline V lookup: CDR1 LNHNV, CDR2 YYDKDF (reference sequence). J lost 4 bases, V lost 1 base, and 5 bases had no gene match. In DNA form, the CDR3 reads TGTGCCACCAGCAGAGGCCGGGACAGGGGGCTGGGGGCCAACGTCCTGACTTTC. Residues: CATSRGRDRGLGANVLTF. The full variable domain, rest sourced from reference TRBV15 and TRBJ2-6, is DAMVIQNPRYQVTQFGKPVTLSCSQTLNHNVMYWYQQKSSQAPKLLFHYYDKDFNNEADTPDNFQSRRPNTSFCFLDIRSPGLGDTAMYLCATSRGRDRGLGANVLTFGAGSRLTVL.

This clonotype was seen more than once but under ten times. The rearrangement joins TRBV29-1 to TRBJ2-5; 9 nucleotides agree with TRBD1. Trimming took 6 bases from V and 0 from J; bases not matched to a gene: 8. CDR3 length: 15 amino acids. Germline loops: CDR1 SQVTM, CDR2 ANQGSEA. The DNA of the CDR3 is TGCAGCGTCAGAATGACAGGGGGGTACCAAGAGACCCAGTACTTC. Its protein is CSVRMTGGYQETQYF. Full variable domain (remainder filled in from reference TRBV29-1 and TRBJ2-5): SAVISQKPSRDICQRGTSLTIQCQVDSQVTMMFWYRQQPGQSLTLIATANQGSEATYESGFVIDKFPISRPNLTFSTLTVSNMSPEDSSIYLCSVRMTGGYQETQYFGPGTRLLVL.

The chain carries TRBV28 and TRBJ1-4; the D is unclear. Germline CDR1 is MDHEN and CDR2 is SYDVKM. The CDR3 length is 16 residues. V lost 2 bases to trimming and J lost 8 bases, with 18 bases between them. The CDR3 spells CASSLGSHRVREKLFF. The DNA for the CDR3 is TGTGCCAGCAGTTTAGGGTCTCACAGAGTAAGGGAAAAACTGTTTTTT.

This clonotype was detected a few times. This chain connects TRBV12-3 or TRBV12-4 to TRBJ2-5, with D hard to call. V was trimmed by 7 bases and J by 6 bases, leaving 12 bases between them. This CDR3 spans 12 amino acids. The CDR3 sequence: CASTMALQTQYF. CDR3 nucleotide sequence: TGTGCCAGCACTATGGCCCTTCAGACCCAGTACTTC.

This clonotype showed up many times. The rearrangement uses TRBV7-2 and TRBJ2-1; 11 bases are a match to TRBD2. The length of the CDR3 is 18 residues. Looked up from germline, CDR1 is SGHTA and CDR2 is FQGNSA. V shed 3 bases and J 0 bases; nucleotides not matched to a gene: 7. DNA of the CDR3: TGTGCCAGCAGCTTGAGGGGGACTAGCGGTCGCTCCTACAATGAGCAGTTCTTC. Protein product: CASSLRGTSGRSYNEQFF. Full variable domain (outside the CDR3, taken from reference TRBV7-2 and TRBJ2-1): GAGVSQSPSNKVTEKGKDVELRCDPISGHTALYWYRQSLGQGLEFLIYFQGNSAPDKSGLPSDRFSAERTGGSVSTLTIQRTQQEDSAVYLCASSLRGTSGRSYNEQFFGPGTRLTVL.

The chain recombines TRBV3-1 with TRBJ2-5; D is ambiguous. The germline CDR1 and CDR2 sequences are LGHDT and YNNKEL (reference sequence). V was clipped by 1 base and J by 5 bases, with 5 bases between them. This CDR3 is built from 12 residues. The CDR3 reads CASSQVWETQYF. The CDR3 bases are TGTGCCAGCAGCCAAGTCTGGGAGACCCAGTACTTC.

The chain links TRBV7-8 to TRBJ2-1; D call uncertain. V shed 0 bases and J shed 7 bases, with 16 bases lying between them. The CDR3 runs 16 residues. Germline CDR1 is SGHVS and CDR2 is FQNEAQ. CDR3 in amino acids: CASSLALWEVRNEQFF. CDR3 DNA sequence: TGTGCCAGCAGCTTAGCGCTGTGGGAAGTAAGGAATGAGCAGTTCTTC.

The V gene is TRBV6-5, the J gene TRBJ1-2, with a possible D match to TRBD1 (5 bases). V shed 2 bases and J shed 3 bases, with 7 bases lying between them. Germline lookup yields CDR1 MNHEY and CDR2 SVGAGI. This CDR3 has 13 amino acids. Written as DNA, the CDR3 is TGTGCCAGCAGTTACCAGGGTTACTATGGCTACACCTTC. Translating it yields CASSYQGYYGYTF.

The rearrangement uses TRBV6-2 or TRBV6-3 and TRBJ2-7; 10 nucleotides line up with TRBD2. The CDR3 is 13 residues long. Trimming took 6 bases from V and 5 from J; bases not matched to a gene: 4. Germline V gene lookup returns CDR1 MNHEY and CDR2 SVGEGT. CDR3 in DNA: TGTGCCAGCAGGCGAGCGGGAGGGGACGAGCAGTACTTC. Protein: CASRRAGGDEQYF.

This chain links TRBV27 with TRBJ1-5; 11 bases map to TRBD1. The CDR3 has 18 residues. CDR1 is MNHEY and CDR2 is SMNVEV in the germline V gene (reference sequence). J was trimmed by 4 bases and V by 6 bases; bases with no gene match: 14. DNA for the CDR3: TGTGCCAGCAGCTGGACAGGGGGCTCCCTAGTAGTTAATCAGCCCCAGCATTTT. Translated: CASSWTGGSLVVNQPQHF.

In the case of this clonotype: A read error may be the cause here, since a much bigger clone is one base away. This chain links TRBV7-9 with TRBJ1-5, with TRBD1 as a possible D gene (5 bases). Trimming removed 2 bases from V and 5 bases from J, with 7 bases in between. Germline CDR1 SEHNR, CDR2 FQNEAQ (reference sequence). The CDR3 is 13 residues long. The CDR3 sequence: CASSLWGDQPQHF. The CDR3 coding sequence is TGTGCCAGCAGCTTATGGGGGGATCAGCCCCAGCATTTT.

Many counts were recorded for this clonotype. The chain combines TRBV24-1 with TRBJ1-1, with a weak D call TRBD1 (5 bases). Germline CDR1 is KGHDR and CDR2 is SFDVKD. This CDR3 is built from 15 residues. The V gene lost 4 bases and the J gene lost 4 bases, with 15 bases spanning the gap. The CDR3, as DNA: TGTGCCACCAGTGAGGGAGGGGAAGTGAGCACTGAAGCTTTCTTT. Translated, it gives CATSEGGEVSTEAFF.

In its sample, this clonotype was seen once. The chain combines TRBV14 with TRBJ2-3, with D tentatively TRBD2 (5 bases). The V end lost 4 bases, the J end lost 7 bases, and 12 bases lay between the germline ends. In germline, CDR1 is SGHDN, CDR2 FVKESK. The CDR3 is made up of 13 amino acids. CDR3 protein: CASSPTRVYTQYF. The CDR3 bases are TGTGCCAGCAGCCCCACTAGAGTGTATACGCAGTATTTT.

This clonotype was found a few times. The CDR3 DNA reads TGCAGCGTTTTCGGGACATCCTACGAGCAGTACTTC. Translated, it gives CSVFGTSYEQYF. The chain carries TRBV29-1 and TRBJ2-7, with a weak D call TRBD1 (6 bases). This CDR3 region has 12 residues. Per germline, CDR1 SQVTM and CDR2 ANQGSEA. Trimming cost V 5 bases and J 1 base, with 9 bases left between them.

This clonotype turned up a few times. This chain connects TRBV29-1 to TRBJ2-1, with 7 bases fitting TRBD1. The CDR3 length is 12 residues. J lost 14 bases, V lost 3 bases, and 10 bases had no gene match. Germline-derived CDR1 and CDR2 are SQVTM and ANQGSEA. The CDR3 sequence is CSVDHQTGFKFF. The CDR3 DNA reads TGCAGCGTTGATCACCAGACAGGGTTTAAGTTCTTC.

The sample holds a few counts of this clonotype. The chain has TRBV5-1 and TRBJ2-6; D remains unclear. Germline CDR1 is SGHRS and CDR2 is YFSETQ. The CDR3 length is 15 residues. V was trimmed by 8 bases and J by 0 bases, leaving 12 bases between them. CDR3 in DNA: TGCGCCAGTACAAATTCCGCCTCTGGGGCCAACGTCCTGACTTTC. Translated: CASTNSASGANVLTF.

This clonotype has at least ten counts. This sequence joins TRBV5-1 and TRBJ2-5; tentative D call: TRBD2 (5 bases). The CDR3 has 14 amino acids. Per germline, CDR1 SGHRS and CDR2 YFSETQ. The germline V and J ends were trimmed by 4 bases and 10 bases, with 20 bases remaining between them. CDR3 nucleotide sequence: TGCGCCAGCAGCCCCAGCCAGGTGAGAGAGGGCCAGTACTTC. Translated, it gives CASSPSQVREGQYF.

This clonotype was counted only a few times. The V and J genes are TRBV7-3 and TRBJ2-7; D is perhaps TRBD1 (6 bases). The CDR3 consists of 13 residues. Germline CDR1 and CDR2: SGHTA and FQGTGA. V lost 7 bases to trimming and J lost 4 bases, with 14 bases between them. For the CDR3, the DNA is TGTGCCAGCAACACAGGGCTGGGGTACGAGCAGTACTTC. Residues: CASNTGLGYEQYF.

J is TRBJ1-5 and V is TRBV6-1; 8 bases line up with TRBD1. Germline CDR1 reads MNHNS; CDR2 reads SASEGT. V lost 4 bases, J lost 5 bases, and 4 bases stayed unmatched. The CDR3 extends over 14 amino acids. In DNA form, the CDR3 reads TGTGCCAGCAGTGGGGACAGGTTTGATCAGCCCCAGCATTTT. Translated: CASSGDRFDQPQHF.

V usage is TRBV20-1 and J usage is TRBJ1-6, with TRBD1 as a possible D gene (6 bases). The CDR3 has 16 residues. The germline V gene has CDR1 DFQATT and CDR2 SNEGSKA (reference sequence). Deletions cut 3 bases from V and 7 bases from J, with 19 bases between. The CDR3 nucleotides are TGCAGTGCTAGGGGGGGCCAGGGTATTGTCAATTCACCCCTCCACTTT. Residues: CSARGGQGIVNSPLHF.

The V gene is TRBV12-3 or TRBV12-4, the J gene TRBJ2-1; 7 bases are shared with TRBD2. With 0 bases clipped from V and 6 bases from J, the junction kept 11 bases outside the gene matches. The CDR3 consists of 17 residues. The CDR3 loop reads CASSLALLAEVPNEQFF. For the CDR3, the DNA is TGTGCCAGCAGTTTAGCGCTCCTAGCGGAGGTCCCCAATGAGCAGTTCTTC.

This clonotype was observed a handful of times. The chain joins TRBV18 to TRBJ2-7; D could derive from TRBD1 or TRBD2 (5 bases each). The germline V gene has CDR1 KGHSH and CDR2 LQKENI. The CDR3 consists of 12 residues. Trimming cost V 2 bases and J 7 bases, with 9 bases left between them. The CDR3 here is CASSPLGDEQYF. CDR3 DNA sequence: TGTGCCAGCTCACCATTGGGGGATGAGCAGTACTTC.